This T cell receptor (beta chain) was identified during a study of blood T cell repertoires in COVID-19. Study at large: The United States, Italy and Spain were the sources of the acute and convalescent COVID-19 samples.

In germline, CDR1 is MNHNS, CDR2 SASEGT. The CDR3 runs to 14 residues. V was pared by 2 bases and J by 6 bases, with 14 bases between. Residents of about two dozen US areas, aged about 18 to 95 years, made up the participants. Original processing notes: Amplifying reference gene primers gave estimates of nucleated cell counts. The table came from immunoSEQ multiplex PCR; TCRdb's copy has only in-frame clones and leaves some out. V, J and clone size were drawn from that table, and D and trimming were deduced from the DNA. This repertoire shows roughly 260,000 clones, about 85% found once; its top ten account for about 6%.

This receptor was identified in a woman aged 25 to 39 with acute COVID-19. Sequencing was carried out using PBMCs or T cells enriched from blood (not recorded which). V is TRBV6-1 and J is TRBJ2-7; D perhaps matches TRBD2 (5 bases). This CDR3 is CASSERGRGAEQYF. The DNA of the CDR3 is TGTGCCAGCAGTGAACGGGGAAGAGGTGCCGAGCAGTACTTC.